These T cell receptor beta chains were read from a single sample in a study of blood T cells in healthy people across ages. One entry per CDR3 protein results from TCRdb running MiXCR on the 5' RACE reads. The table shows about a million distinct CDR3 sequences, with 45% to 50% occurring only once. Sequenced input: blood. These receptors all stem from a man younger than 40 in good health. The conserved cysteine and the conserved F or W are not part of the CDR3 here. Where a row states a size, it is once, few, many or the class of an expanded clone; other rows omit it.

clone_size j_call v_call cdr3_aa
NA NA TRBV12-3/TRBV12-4 ASSEGTSGPYNEQY
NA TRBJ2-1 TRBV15 ATSRDLGGGNEQF
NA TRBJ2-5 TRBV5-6 ASSSPGLIAAQETQY
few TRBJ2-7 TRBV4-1 ASSPQTGTGSYEQY
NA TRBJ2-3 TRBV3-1 ASSQDTIAGDADTQY
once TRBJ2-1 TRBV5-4 ASGLDGYSGGDGNEQF
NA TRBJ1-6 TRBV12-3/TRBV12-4 ASSFADRVNSPLH
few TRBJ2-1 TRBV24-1 ATSDPDSYNEQF
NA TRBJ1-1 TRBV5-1 ASSLTLGNTEAF
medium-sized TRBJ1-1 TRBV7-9 ASSHQDGVNTEAF
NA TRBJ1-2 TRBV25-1 ASSVYGQRYGYT